This T cell receptor beta chain was sequenced during a study of CD8+ T cells in alopecia areata (dated by TCRdb to between 2018 and 2020). Broadly, across the study: Treated patients were enrolled in an open-label pilot trial of oral tofacitinib, 5 to 10 mg twice daily, for moderate-to-severe alopecia areata. Clonality in the scalp was compared among normal scalp (n=4), patchy alopecia areata scalp (n=8), and alopecia totalis/universalis scalp (n=8). Scalp tissue and sorted CD4+ and CD8+ peripheral blood T cells from patchy and totalis/universalis alopecia areata patients and from healthy controls were covered by human TCRbeta sequencing. Patients received tofacitinib for 6 to 18 months and were then followed off drug for 6 months to check for delayed response and recurrence. RNA came from the PAXgene miRNA kit for fixed scalp, the miRNeasy kit for PBMCs, and the RNeasy kit for mouse skin. Biopsies were taken from tofacitinib-treated patients at baseline and at 4 and 24 weeks of treatment, and a later scalp biopsy was taken in several of the tofacitinib-treated patients. The study used high-throughput TCRbeta sequencing to examine T cell clonal expansion in alopecia areata, in both the C3H/HeJ mouse model and human patients. Disease severity in treated patients was measured with the SALT score, which quantifies the percentage of affected scalp surface area. TCRbeta CDR3 regions were amplified by immunoSEQ multiplex PCR with 35 Vbeta forward and 13 Jbeta reverse primers. What the authors observed across the whole study: Tofacitinib significantly decreased scalp clonality and the number of expanded CD8+ clones among the top 100 scalp clones. Many expanded lesional clones were found to persist in scalp and blood during tofacitinib treatment, and relapse after treatment cessation may be partly explained by this persistence. Compared with normal scalp, lesional scalp, particularly in alopecia totalis/universalis, had higher clonality and more expanded CD8+ clones, which suggests antigenic drive. The treated cohort was small, with a single nonresponder, so links between baseline CD8+ expansion and response need larger studies. Resident alphabeta T cells in normal human skin are also sequenced, complicating scalp TCR repertoire analysis, unlike mouse skin dominated by gammadelta T cells. Shared TCR sequences between patients were less evident than in mice, which may be partly attributable to HLA diversity in the patient population.

Library preparation was by the immunoSEQ multiplex PCR assay. RNA was extracted from all samples and reverse transcribed into cDNA, which served as template for TCR sequencing. SuperScript III was used to make first-strand cDNA, primed with a 2:1 mix of oligo-dT and random hexamers. A synthetic immune receptor repertoire was used to gauge amplification bias, and whatever bias remained was removed computationally. Per the original workflow: After raw reads were preprocessed to remove errors, the CDR3 was defined following IMGT conventions as running from the conserved cysteine to phenylalanine. To get clonality, Shannon entropy was normalized by log2 of the number of productive unique TCRs and the result was subtracted from 1. CD4 or CD8 identity of scalp clones was inferred by cross-referencing scalp TCRbeta sequences with sorted blood CD4 and CD8 repertoires. TCRdb stores this immuneACCESS table with in-frame sequences only. Part of the clones is absent; in the studies checked, under half of the shortfall reflects unresolved V genes, and no reason is known for the rest. That table furnishes V, J and clone size, whereas the DNA furnished D and trimming. Counted in this sample were about 76,000 clones; around 65% of them appeared once. The ten most abundant clones make up 20% to 30% of the sample.

Counted from cysteine to phenylalanine, this CDR3 has 15 amino acids. The entry retains the CDR3 DNA only, 45 bases that are in frame from base 1. CDR1 and CDR2 are drawn from the germline V gene (reference sequence): MNHEY, SMNVEV. V is shortened by 3 bases, J by 6 bases, and the region joining them spans 15 bases. The time point tag for this specimen amounts to: roughly 24 weeks on oral tofacitinib. This specimen's treatment or condition label, interpreted: oral pan-JAK inhibitor, 5-10 mg twice daily. From alopecia areata patients, peripheral blood was collected along with lesional scalp punch biopsies. PBMCs were isolated by density centrifugation and stained for CD3, CD4 and CD8, after which CD4+ and CD8+ T cells were sorted on a FACSAria. Points on this clone: Its antigen remains undetermined. Per-base quality was not reported, and no clone a single base away is much larger than it.

The chain uses TRBV27 and TRBJ2-1; TRBD1 is a weak D gene call, 7 bases matching. The TCR originated in a human donor with alopecia areata. This specimen was CD8+ T cells sorted from blood, taken at week 24, from a patient treated with tofacitinib. In nucleotide form, the sequence is TGTGCCAGCAGTTTCTCCCAGGGGGGTACCAATGAGCAGTTCTTC. Its protein reads: CASSFSQGGTNEQFF.